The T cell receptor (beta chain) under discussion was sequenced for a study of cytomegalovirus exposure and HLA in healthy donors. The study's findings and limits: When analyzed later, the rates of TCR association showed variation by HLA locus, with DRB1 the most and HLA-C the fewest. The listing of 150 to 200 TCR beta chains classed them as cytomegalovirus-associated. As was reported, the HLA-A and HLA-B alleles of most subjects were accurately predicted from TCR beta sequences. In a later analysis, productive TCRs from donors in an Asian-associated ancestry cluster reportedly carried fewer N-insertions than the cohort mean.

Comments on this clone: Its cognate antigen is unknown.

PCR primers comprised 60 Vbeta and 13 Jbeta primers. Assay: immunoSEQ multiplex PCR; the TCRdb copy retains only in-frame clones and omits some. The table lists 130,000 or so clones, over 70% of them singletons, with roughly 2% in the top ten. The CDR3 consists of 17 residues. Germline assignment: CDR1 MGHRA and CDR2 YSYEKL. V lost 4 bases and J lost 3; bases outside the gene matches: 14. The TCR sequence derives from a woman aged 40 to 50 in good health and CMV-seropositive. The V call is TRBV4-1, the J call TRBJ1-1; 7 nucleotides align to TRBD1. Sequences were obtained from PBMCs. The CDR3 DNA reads TGCGCCAGCAGCCGGGAACCCGCAACGGGACAGTACACTGAAGCTTTCTTT. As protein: CASSREPATGQYTEAFF.